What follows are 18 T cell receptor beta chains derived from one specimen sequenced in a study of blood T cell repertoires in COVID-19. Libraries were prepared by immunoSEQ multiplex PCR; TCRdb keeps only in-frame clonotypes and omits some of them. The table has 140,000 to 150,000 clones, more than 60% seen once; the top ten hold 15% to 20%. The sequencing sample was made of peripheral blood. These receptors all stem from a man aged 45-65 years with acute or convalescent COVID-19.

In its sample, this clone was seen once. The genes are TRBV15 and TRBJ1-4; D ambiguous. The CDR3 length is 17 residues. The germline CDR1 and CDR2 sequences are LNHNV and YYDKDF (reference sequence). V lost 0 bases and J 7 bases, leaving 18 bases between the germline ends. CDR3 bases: TGTGCCACCAGCAGAGATCGGGCCGGAAGGGAGGGTGAAAAACTGTTTTTT. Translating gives CATSRDRAGREGEKLFF.

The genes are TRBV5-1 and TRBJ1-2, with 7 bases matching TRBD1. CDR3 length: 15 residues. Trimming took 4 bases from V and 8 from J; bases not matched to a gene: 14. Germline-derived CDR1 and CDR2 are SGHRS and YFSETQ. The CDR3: CASSVPTGNAGGYTF. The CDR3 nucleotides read TGCGCCAGCAGCGTGCCGACAGGGAACGCGGGCGGCTACACCTTC.

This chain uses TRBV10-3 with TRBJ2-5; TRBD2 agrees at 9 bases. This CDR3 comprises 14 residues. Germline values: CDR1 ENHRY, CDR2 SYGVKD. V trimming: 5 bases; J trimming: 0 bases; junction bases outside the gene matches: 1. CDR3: CAISLAGYQETQYF. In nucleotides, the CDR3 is TGTGCCATCAGTCTAGCGGGGTACCAAGAGACCCAGTACTTC.

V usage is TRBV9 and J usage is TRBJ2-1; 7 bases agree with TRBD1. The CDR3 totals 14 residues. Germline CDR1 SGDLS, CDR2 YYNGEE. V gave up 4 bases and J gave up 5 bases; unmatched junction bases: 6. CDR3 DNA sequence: TGTGCCAGCAGCTCCACCGGGACAGACAATGAGCAGTTCTTC. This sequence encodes CASSSTGTDNEQFF.

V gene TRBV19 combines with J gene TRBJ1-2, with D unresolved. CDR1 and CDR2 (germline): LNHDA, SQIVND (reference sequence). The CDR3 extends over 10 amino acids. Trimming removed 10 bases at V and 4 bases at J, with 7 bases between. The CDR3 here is CATPSYGYTF. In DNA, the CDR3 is TGTGCCACTCCTTCCTATGGCTACACCTTC.

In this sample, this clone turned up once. The CDR3 DNA follows: TGTGCCAGCAGTCCCAGGACAGGGAGCTCCTATAATTCACCCCTCCACTTT. The encoded protein is CASSPRTGSSYNSPLHF. J is TRBJ1-6 and V is TRBV6-2 or TRBV6-3, with 8 bases that match TRBD1. The germline V gene has CDR1 MNHEY and CDR2 SVGEGT. The CDR3 runs to 17 residues. V dropped 5 bases and J dropped 0; count of bases not matched to a gene: 6.

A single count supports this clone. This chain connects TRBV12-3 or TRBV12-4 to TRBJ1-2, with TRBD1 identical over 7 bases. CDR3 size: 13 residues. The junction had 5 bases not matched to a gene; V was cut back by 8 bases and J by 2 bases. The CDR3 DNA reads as TGTGCCAGCGGCGACAGGGCGAACTATGGCTACACCTTC. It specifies CASGDRANYGYTF.

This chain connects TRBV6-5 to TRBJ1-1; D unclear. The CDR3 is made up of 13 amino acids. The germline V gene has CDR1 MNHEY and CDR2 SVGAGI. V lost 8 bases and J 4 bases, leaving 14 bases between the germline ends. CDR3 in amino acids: CASSLGRSTEAFF. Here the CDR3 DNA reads TGTGCCAGCTCCTTGGGTCGGAGCACTGAAGCTTTCTTT.

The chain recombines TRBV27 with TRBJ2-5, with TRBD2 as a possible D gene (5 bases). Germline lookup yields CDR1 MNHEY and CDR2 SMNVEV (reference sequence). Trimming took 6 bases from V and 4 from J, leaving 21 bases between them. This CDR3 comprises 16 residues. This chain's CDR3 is CASSPAWTEIRETQYF. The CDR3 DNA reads TGTGCCAGCAGCCCCGCTTGGACTGAGATTCGAGAGACCCAGTACTTC.

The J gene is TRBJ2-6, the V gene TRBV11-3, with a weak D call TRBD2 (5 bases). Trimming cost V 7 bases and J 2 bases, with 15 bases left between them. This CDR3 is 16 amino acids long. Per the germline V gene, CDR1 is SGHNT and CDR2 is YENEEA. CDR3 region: CASTRTGSPGANVLTF. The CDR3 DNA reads TGTGCCAGCACCAGGACGGGATCCCCTGGGGCCAACGTCCTGACTTTC.

The CDR3 reads CAWSRTGGWTEAFF. DNA of the CDR3: TGTGCCTGGAGTAGAACAGGAGGGTGGACTGAAGCTTTCTTT. The rearrangement uses TRBV30 and TRBJ1-1; D possibly corresponds to TRBD1 (5 bases). CDR1 is GTSNPN, CDR2 SVGIG, per germline (reference sequence). The CDR3 totals 14 residues. V was trimmed by 2 bases and J by 5 bases, leaving 15 bases between them.

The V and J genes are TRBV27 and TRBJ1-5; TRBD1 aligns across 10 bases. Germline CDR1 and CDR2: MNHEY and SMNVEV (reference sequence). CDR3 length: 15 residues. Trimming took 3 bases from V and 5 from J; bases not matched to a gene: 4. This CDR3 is CASSLGQGPDQPQHF. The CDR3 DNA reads TGTGCCAGCAGTTTGGGACAGGGGCCGGATCAGCCCCAGCATTTT.

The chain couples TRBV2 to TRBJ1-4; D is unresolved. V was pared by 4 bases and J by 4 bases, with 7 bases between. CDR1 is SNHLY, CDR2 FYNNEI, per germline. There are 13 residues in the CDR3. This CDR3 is CASSGQINEKLFF. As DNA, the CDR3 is TGTGCCAGCAGTGGGCAGATTAATGAAAAACTGTTTTTT. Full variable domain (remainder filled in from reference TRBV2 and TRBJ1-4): EPEVTQTPSHQVTQMGQEVILRCVPISNHLYFYWYRQILGQKVEFLVSFYNNEISEKSEIFDDQFSVERPDGSNFTLKIRSTKLEDSAMYFCASSGQINEKLFFGSGTQLSVL.

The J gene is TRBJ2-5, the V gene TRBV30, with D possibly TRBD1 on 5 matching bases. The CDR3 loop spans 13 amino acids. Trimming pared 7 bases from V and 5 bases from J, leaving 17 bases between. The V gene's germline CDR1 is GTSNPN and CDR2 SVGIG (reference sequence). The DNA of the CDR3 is TGTGCCTCGACCTCTGGGGCAATGGAGACCCAGTACTTC. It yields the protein CASTSGAMETQYF.

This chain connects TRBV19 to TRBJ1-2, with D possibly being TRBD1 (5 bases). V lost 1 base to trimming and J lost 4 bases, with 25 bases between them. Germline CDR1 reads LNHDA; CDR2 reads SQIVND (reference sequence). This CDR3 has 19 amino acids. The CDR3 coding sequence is TGTGCCAGTAGTATAGGAGGGACTACCGGGGCAGCGAAGAGCTATGGCTACACCTTC. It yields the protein CASSIGGTTGAAKSYGYTF.

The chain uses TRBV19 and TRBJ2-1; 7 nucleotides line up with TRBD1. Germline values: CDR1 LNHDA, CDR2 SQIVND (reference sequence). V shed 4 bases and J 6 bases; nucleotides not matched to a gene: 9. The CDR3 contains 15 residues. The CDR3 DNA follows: TGTGCCAGTAGTACCAGACAGGGTGGCGCCAATGAGCAGTTCTTC. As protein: CASSTRQGGANEQFF.

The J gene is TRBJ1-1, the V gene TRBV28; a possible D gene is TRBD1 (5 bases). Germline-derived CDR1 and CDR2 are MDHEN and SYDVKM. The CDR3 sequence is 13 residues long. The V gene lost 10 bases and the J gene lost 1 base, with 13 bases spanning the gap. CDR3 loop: CANLPQGNTEAFF. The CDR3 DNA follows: TGTGCCAACCTCCCCCAGGGGAACACTGAAGCTTTCTTT.

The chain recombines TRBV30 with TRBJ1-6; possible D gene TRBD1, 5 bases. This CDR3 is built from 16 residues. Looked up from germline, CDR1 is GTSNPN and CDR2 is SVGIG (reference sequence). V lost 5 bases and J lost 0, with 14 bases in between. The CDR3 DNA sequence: TGTGCCTGGTCGGGACTGTTGATCTCCTATAATTCACCCCTCCACTTT. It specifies CAWSGLLISYNSPLHF.